This entry lists 2 T cell receptor beta chains sequenced from one sample in a study of blood T cell repertoires in COVID-19. TCRdb's copy holds only in-frame clones and misses some; the assay was immunoSEQ multiplex PCR. The data contain tens of thousands of clones, roughly 79% of them singletons. The sequenced sample was peripheral blood. The receptors come from a woman aged 55-75 years with acute or convalescent COVID-19.

The chain carries TRBV10-3 and TRBJ2-7; 13 bases match TRBD2. Germline lookup yields CDR1 ENHRY and CDR2 SYGVKD. The CDR3 is made up of 18 amino acids. V lost 6 bases and J lost 5; bases outside the gene matches: 16. CDR3 sequence (DNA): TGTGCCATCAGCGTCCGTGGGACAGGGACTAGCGGGGAAGACGAGCAGTACTTC. Protein: CAISVRGTGTSGEDEQYF.

The chain employs TRBV3-1 (or the pseudogene TRBV3-2) and TRBJ1-1; 8 bases fit TRBD1. The CDR3 loop spans 18 amino acids. Germline values: CDR1 LGHDT, CDR2 YNNKEL (reference sequence). J gave up 0 bases and V 4 bases, and 13 bases lay outside the gene matches. The CDR3 DNA sequence: TGTGCCAGCAGCCGGCTCCAAGGGACAGGTAAGATGAACACTGAAGCTTTCTTT. Its protein is CASSRLQGTGKMNTEAFF.